This T cell receptor beta chain was obtained from a study of T-cell memory formation after mild COVID-19. Study background: TCR clusters largely stayed donor specific.

TCRdb itself ran the 5' RACE reads through MiXCR, one entry per CDR3 protein. The sample has hundreds of thousands of distinct CDR3 sequences; about a quarter are singletons. The length of the CDR3 is 14 residues. Germline CDR1 and CDR2: SQVTM and ANQGSEA. V was cut by 6 bases and J by 4 bases, with 17 bases left in between. Study-level results: Among contracting clones, CD4+ were mainly CM/EM and CD8+ enriched in EMRA. SARS-CoV-2 specificity was not confirmed for second-wave clones peaking on day 37.

Only a few counts were recorded for this clonotype. Its antigen is unknown. The rearrangement uses TRBV29-1 and TRBJ2-3; TRBD1 is a possible D gene (6 bases). This TCR was recovered from an adult woman who had mild COVID-19 (a few samples of this study predate the infection). Cell type and time point are not known. Specimen: PBMCs or a T cell subset sorted from them (not recorded which). The CDR3 protein is CSVSTGQGPDTQYF. CDR3 in DNA: TGCAGCGTCTCAACGGGGCAGGGGCCAGATACGCAGTATTTT.